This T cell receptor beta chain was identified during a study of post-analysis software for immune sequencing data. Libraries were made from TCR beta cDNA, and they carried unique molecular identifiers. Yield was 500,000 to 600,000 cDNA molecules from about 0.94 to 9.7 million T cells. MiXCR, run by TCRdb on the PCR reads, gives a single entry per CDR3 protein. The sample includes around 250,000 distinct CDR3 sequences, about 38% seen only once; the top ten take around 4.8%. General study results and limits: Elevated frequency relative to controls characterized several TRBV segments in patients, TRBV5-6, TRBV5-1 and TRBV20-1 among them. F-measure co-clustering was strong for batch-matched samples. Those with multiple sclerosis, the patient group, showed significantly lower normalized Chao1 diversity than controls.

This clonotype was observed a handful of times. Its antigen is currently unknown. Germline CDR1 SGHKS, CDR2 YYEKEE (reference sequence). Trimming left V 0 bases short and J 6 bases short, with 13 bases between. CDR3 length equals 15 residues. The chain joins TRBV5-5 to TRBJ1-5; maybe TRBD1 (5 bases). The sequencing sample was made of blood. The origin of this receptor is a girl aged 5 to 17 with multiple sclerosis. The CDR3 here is CASSLVQGMGQPQHF. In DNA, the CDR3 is TGTGCCAGCAGCTTGGTCCAGGGTATGGGTCAGCCCCAGCATTTT.